Each of the 8 T cell receptor beta chains below was sequenced from the same sample in a study. A single record per CDR3 protein comes from TCRdb applying MiXCR to the 5' RACE reads. This sample has roughly 52,000 distinct CDR3 sequences; more than 15% occur once, and the top ten carry under 3%. Sequencing was done on a sample of naive CD4+ T cells sorted from blood. The subset here: naive CD4+ T cells, CD4+CD45RA+CD25-. The receptor source for this set is a female donor with breast cancer.

The chain couples TRBV15 to TRBJ1-2; D is unresolved. The CDR3 has 13 residues. The germline V gene has CDR1 LNHNV and CDR2 YYDKDF (reference sequence). Trimming took off 8 bases at V and 4 bases at J, with 14 bases between the two ends. The CDR3 nucleotides are TGTGCCACCTCCCCAGACGGAAGCTATGGCTACACCTTC. It is translated as CATSPDGSYGYTF.

In its sample, this clonotype ranks as medium-sized. The chain employs TRBV5-4 and TRBJ2-1; D remains unclear. The CDR3 runs 12 residues. Germline CDR1 is SGHNT and CDR2 is YYREEE (reference sequence). Trimming took 2 bases from V and 8 from J, leaving 8 bases between them. In DNA form, the CDR3 reads TGTGCCAGCAGCTTAGATGTCGATGAGCAGTTCTTC. Protein product: CASSLDVDEQFF.

Concerning this clonotype itself: The junction does not match germline at one end; this may be a read error. This sequence joins TRBV7-7 and TRBJ2-1; the D is unclear. This CDR3 has 13 residues. Germline assignment: CDR1 SSHAT and CDR2 FNYEAQ (reference sequence). Here the CDR3 reads CASSLALGSSQFF. In DNA, the CDR3 is TGTGCTAGCAGCTTAGCTCTTGGTTCTAGTCAGTTCTTC.

This clonotype was seen at least ten times. The rearrangement links TRBV7-9 to TRBJ2-2, with D perhaps being TRBD1 or TRBD2 (5 bases each). V lost 11 bases and J lost 9, with 22 bases in between. CDR3 length: 14 amino acids. Germline V gene sequence: CDR1 SEHNR, CDR2 FQNEAQ (reference sequence). CDR3 loop: CAAQGRGRTRELFF. Here the CDR3 DNA reads TGTGCCGCGCAAGGTCGGGGACGGACCAGGGAGCTGTTTTTT.

The genes are TRBV20-1 and TRBJ1-1; 7 nucleotides line up with TRBD1. V dropped 6 bases and J dropped 1; count of bases not matched to a gene: 8. The CDR3 runs to 14 residues. CDR1 is DFQATT, CDR2 SNEGSKA, per germline (reference sequence). CDR3 nucleotides: TGCAGTGCCGGGCCAGGGGGAACGAACACTGAAGCTTTCTTT. As protein: CSAGPGGTNTEAFF.

CDR3 DNA sequence: TGTGCCAGCAGTTCCGGACACTTCACAGATACGCAGTATTTT. Its protein is CASSSGHFTDTQYF. The chain has TRBV6-5 and TRBJ2-3; perhaps TRBD1 as D (5 bases). Germline CDR1 is MNHEY and CDR2 is SVGAGI. V gave up 4 bases and J gave up 2 bases, with 10 bases separating them. The CDR3 has 14 residues.

This clonotype showed up many times. The chain is built from TRBV20-1 and TRBJ2-4; 7 nucleotides agree with TRBD1. The germline gives CDR1 DFQATT, CDR2 SNEGSKA (reference sequence). V shed 0 bases and J 0 bases; nucleotides not matched to a gene: 5. There are 16 residues in the CDR3. In DNA form, the CDR3 reads TGCAGTGCTAGAGACGGGACAGCGTTAGCCAAAAACATTCAGTACTTC. Translation gives CSARDGTALAKNIQYF.

The table lists this clonotype with many counts. This chain joins TRBV7-9 and TRBJ2-7, with unresolved D. This CDR3 contains 12 residues. The V gene lost 2 bases and the J gene lost 6 bases, with 8 bases spanning the gap. Per germline, CDR1 SEHNR and CDR2 FQNEAQ (reference sequence). The CDR3 bases are TGTGCCAGCAGCTTAAACCCCGGCGAGCAGTACTTC. Protein sequence: CASSLNPGEQYF. Full variable domain (missing parts from reference TRBV7-9 and TRBJ2-7): DTGVSQNPRHKITKRGQNVTFRCDPISEHNRLYWYRQTLGQGPEFLTYFQNEAQLEKSRLLSDRFSAERPKGSFSTLEIQRTEQGDSAMYLCASSLNPGEQYFGPGTRLTVT.